This is a list of T cell receptor beta chains from one sample in a study of tumor and adjacent non-tumor tissue in lung cancer. TCRdb redid the calling of the multiplex PCR reads with MiXCR, one entry per CDR3 protein. The sample has approximately 120,000 distinct CDR3 sequences; 75% are singletons. Sequencing was carried out using lung tumor tissue. The receptor set was obtained from a woman aged 60-70 years with non-small cell lung cancer. Both conserved end residues are part of each CDR3. A D gene is named only where the DNA matches it firmly. Size is stated for part of the rows, as once, few or many counts, or as a class when the clone is expanded.

abundance | j_gene | v_gene | d_gene | CDR3aa | CDR3nt
NA | TRBJ1-6 | TRBV4-3 | TRBD1 | CASSPVDRGTSRLHF | TGCGCCAGCAGCCCCGTGGACAGGGGAACTTCACGCCTCCACTTT
NA | TRBJ2-5 | TRBV2 | NA | CASSDQGGQETQCF | TGTGCCAGCAGTGACCAGGGGGGGCAAGAGACCCAGTGCTTC
NA | TRBJ2-5 | TRBV11-1 | NA | CASSLRVPPTGDNEQYF | TGTGCCAGCAGCTTAAGAGTCCCGCCGACAGGAGACAATGAGCAGTACTTC
NA | TRBJ2-1 | TRBV11-2 | TRBD1 | CASSSRETGDNEQFF | TGTGCCAGCAGCTCCCGCGAGACAGGGGACAATGAGCAGTTCTTC
NA | TRBJ1-5 | TRBV20-1 | NA | CCAQNRDGNQSQHF | TGCTGTGCACAAAACAGGGACGGCAATCAGTCCCAGCATTTT
NA | TRBJ1-2 | TRBV11-1 | NA | CASSSEGLFYGYTF | TGTGCCAGCAGCTCAGAGGGCCTGTTCTATGGCTACACCTTC
NA | TRBJ1-1 | TRBV11-2 | NA | CASSLDQSLNIETFF | TGTGCCAGCAGCTTAGATCAGTCCCTGAACATTGAAACTTTCTTT
once | TRBJ2-5 | TRBV5-1 | TRBD1 | CASSRGQGGSETHYF | TGCGCCAGCAGTCGGGGACAGGGTGGATCGGAGACCCATTACTTC
many | TRBJ1-2 | TRBV12-3/TRBV12-4 | NA | CASSRLGTTANYGYTF | TGTGCCAGCAGTCGACTGGGGACCACTGCTAACTATGGCTACACCTTC
NA | TRBJ2-1 | TRBV20-1 | NA | CSLTPPGHDEQFF | TGCAGCCTAACCCCCCCCGGCCATGATGAGCAGTTCTTC
NA | TRBJ2-4 | TRBV6-6 | NA | CASRGGTNENIQYF | TGTGCCAGCAGAGGGGGGACTAACGAAAACATTCAGTACTTC
NA | TRBJ2-1 | TRBV11-2 | NA | CAGSHLLGGGHYNEQFF | TGTGCCGGCAGCCACCTCTTAGGGGGGGGACACTACAATGAGCAGTTCTTC
NA | TRBJ2-7 | TRBV6-6 | NA | CVSSTQQGYERYF | TGTGTCAGCAGTACGCAACAGGGCTACGAACGGTACTTC
many | TRBJ2-4 | TRBV6-2/TRBV6-3 | NA | CASTTQGTKNIQYF | TGTGCCAGTACTACCCAGGGTACCAAAAACATTCAGTACTTC
few | TRBJ2-5 | TRBV28 | NA | CASSLGWSGAQYF | TGTGCCAGCAGTTTGGGATGGTCCGGGGCCCAGTACTTC
NA | TRBJ1-3 | TRBV11-2 | NA | CASSRASGNTIYF | TGTGCCAGCAGCCGAGCGTCCGGGAACACCATATATTTT
NA | TRBJ2-7 | TRBV11-2 | TRBD2 | CASGLEPSGRSEQYF | TGTGCCAGCGGCTTAGAGCCTAGCGGGAGATCCGAGCAGTACTTC
NA | TRBJ2-3 | TRBV11-2 | TRBD1 | CTSSLGTGGTDTQYF | TGCACCAGCAGCCTAGGGACAGGGGGAACTGATACGCAGTATTTT
medium-sized | TRBJ1-5 | TRBV10-3 | NA | CAIAGGSNQPQHF | TGTGCCATCGCGGGGGGTAGCAATCAGCCCCAGCATTTT
few | TRBJ1-1 | TRBV6-1 | NA | CASSANGGSTEAFF | TGTGCCAGCAGTGCCAACGGAGGTTCCACTGAAGCTTTCTTT
many | TRBJ1-4 | TRBV6-5 | NA | CASSYSTGTLEKLFF | TGTGCCAGCAGTTACTCAACCGGGACGCTTGAAAAACTGTTTTTT
NA | TRBJ2-1 | TRBV11-3 | TRBD2 | CASSRQGLSGGRSYNEPFF | TGTGCCAGCAGCCGCCAGGGACTATCGGGGGGAAGGTCCTACAATGAGCCGTTCTTC
NA | TRBJ2-1 | TRBV10-1 | TRBD2 | CASGLTSGGSYNEQLF | TGCGCCAGCGGCCTGACTAGCGGGGGGTCCTACAATGAGCAGTTATTC
few | TRBJ2-1 | TRBV5-8 | NA | CASSLALSGEQFF | TGTGCCAGCAGCTTGGCACTGAGCGGTGAGCAGTTCTTC
NA | TRBJ2-5 | TRBV4-1 | NA | CASSQESRASTQYF | TGCGCCAGCAGCCAAGAGAGCCGGGCGTCCACCCAGTACTTC
NA | TRBJ2-4 | TRBV28 | TRBD2 | CASRSSSGLAVGGLAKNIQYF | TGTGCCAGCAGATCTAGTTCAGGACTAGCGGTGGGAGGACTAGCCAAAAACATTCAGTACTTC
NA | TRBJ2-3 | TRBV11-2 | NA | CATSLTDTQYF | TGTGCGACCAGCTTAACTGATACGCAGTATTTT
many | TRBJ1-5 | TRBV5-4 | NA | CASSLDRDPSQPQHF | TGTGCCAGCAGCTTGGACAGGGATCCCAGTCAGCCCCAGCATTTT
once | TRBJ2-3 | TRBV6-5 | NA | CVNSYPETDTQYF | TGTGTCAACAGTTACCCCGAGACAGATACGCAGTATTTT
NA | TRBJ2-3 | TRBV11-2 | NA | CVSSPREPTDTQYF | TGTGTCAGCAGTCCCAGGGAGCCCACAGATACGCAGTATTTT
NA | TRBJ2-1 | TRBV11-2 | NA | CASSLLRWGTQFF | TGTGCCAGCAGCTTGTTAAGATGGGGGACCCAGTTCTTC
NA | TRBJ2-1 | TRBV4-3 | NA | CASRQDRISYNEQFF | TGCGCCAGCAGACAAGATCGTATCTCCTACAATGAGCAGTTCTTC
NA | TRBJ2-1 | TRBV11-1 | TRBD1 | CAISLFGTGFDEQFF | TGTGCCATCAGCTTATTCGGGACAGGATTCGATGAGCAGTTCTTC
NA | TRBJ1-1 | TRBV30 | TRBD1 | CAWRKGDRVNTEAFF | TGTGCCTGGAGGAAAGGAGACAGGGTGAACACTGAAGCTTTCTTT
NA | TRBJ2-3 | TRBV4-1 | TRBD1 | CASSPRPRQGANTDTQYF | TGCGCCAGCAGCCCCAGGCCCCGACAGGGGGCGAACACAGATACGCAGTATTTT
NA | TRBJ1-5 | TRBV6-2/TRBV6-3 | NA | CASSLDTAGQPLHF | TGTGCCAGCAGCTTAGATACAGCAGGTCAGCCCCTGCATTTT
few | TRBJ2-1 | TRBV5-1 | TRBD1 | CASSFSGTASYNEQFF | TGCGCCAGCAGCTTCTCCGGGACAGCCTCCTACAATGAGCAGTTCTTC
NA | TRBJ2-3 | TRBV5-1 | NA | CASQRSSTDTQYF | TGCGCCAGTCAGCGTTCTAGCACAGATACGCAGTATTTT
NA | TRBJ1-3 | TRBV5-1 | NA | CVSSLDSPDTNTIYF | TGCGTCAGCAGCCTGGATTCGCCGGATACAAACACCATATATTTT
NA | TRBJ2-3 | TRBV6-5 | TRBD2 | CASRLAVSTVTQYF | TGTGCCAGCAGACTAGCGGTTAGCACAGTTACACAGTATTTT
NA | TRBJ2-1 | TRBV24-1 | TRBD2 | CATSESPGGLAGGRNEQFF | TGTGCCACCAGTGAATCCCCCGGGGGACTAGCGGGGGGGCGCAATGAGCAGTTCTTC
NA | TRBJ2-3 | TRBV4-2 | NA | CANSPGWNTDTQYF | TGTGCCAACAGCCCCGGGTGGAACACAGATACGCAGTATTTT
NA | TRBJ2-7 | TRBV7-9 | NA | CASSAGSVYEQYF | TGTGCCAGCAGCGCTGGTTCAGTCTACGAGCAGTACTTC
NA | TRBJ2-1 | TRBV10-1 | NA | CASKGSYNEQFF | TGCGCCAGCAAGGGAAGTTACAATGAACAGTTCTTC
NA | TRBJ2-1 | TRBV11-3 | TRBD2 | CATSTGTNGTVEQFF | TGTGCCACTAGTACCGGGACTAACGGGACTGTTGAGCAGTTCTTC
once | TRBJ2-6 | TRBV29-1 | NA | CSVEESNEANVMTF | TGCAGCGTTGAGGAGAGTAATGAGGCCAACGTCATGACTTTC
few | TRBJ1-1 | TRBV20-1 | NA | CSVSMKQGEAFF | TGCAGTGTTAGTATGAAACAGGGTGAAGCTTTCTTT
NA | TRBJ2-2 | TRBV11-3 | NA | CASIHTGTVGGGLFF | TGTGCCAGCATCCACACCGGGACAGTGGGCGGGGGGCTGTTTTTT
many | TRBJ1-2 | TRBV5-4 | NA | CASSLDRNNYGYTF | TGTGCCAGCAGCTTAGACAGGAATAACTATGGCTACACCTTC
many | TRBJ1-5 | TRBV12-3/TRBV12-4 | NA | CASSQNRGYQPQHF | TGTGCCAGCAGCCAAAATAGGGGCTATCAGCCCCAGCATTTT
NA | TRBJ1-5 | TRBV28 | NA | CASSLVQDNQPQHF | TGTGCCAGCAGTTTGGTCCAAGACAATCAGCCCCAGCATTTT
NA | TRBJ1-2 | TRBV11-2 | NA | CASSSVGRGGYTF | TGTGCCAGCAGCAGTGTGGGGAGGGGAGGCTACACCTTC
NA | TRBJ1-1 | TRBV12-3/TRBV12-4 | NA | CASIDLGEVAFF | TGTGCCAGTATCGACTTGGGGGAAGTAGCTTTCTTT
NA | TRBJ1-1 | TRBV11-3 | NA | CASSLIGPTGRMNTETFF | TGTGCCAGCAGCTTAATTGGGCCGACAGGACGGATGAACACTGAAACTTTCTTT
NA | TRBJ2-7 | TRBV20-1 | NA | CSAGLPGALSYEQYF | TGCAGTGCTGGGTTACCCGGAGCCCTTTCCTACGAGCAGTACTTC
once | TRBJ1-1 | TRBV30 | TRBD1 | CAWSVRGDRDTETFF | TGTGCCTGGAGTGTACGTGGGGACAGGGACACTGAAACTTTCTTT